This T cell receptor beta chain was captured in a study of vaccination and CD4 T cells after COVID-19. Points from the study as a whole: From a median of about 21 to 38, SARS-CoV-2-reactive clonotypes increased, though not significantly.

V trimming: 5 bases; J trimming: 0 bases; junction bases outside the gene matches: 3. Germline CDR1 SGHTA, CDR2 FQGNSA. The CDR3 has 14 amino acids. In this sample, this clonotype turned up a few times. Its antigen is as yet unknown. The treatment here: approximately 10-day PBMC culture with coronavirus spike peptide pools or control peptides (ViraFEST assay). CD4+ T cells that had been cultured provided DNA sequenced with the Oncomine TCR Beta short-read assay. TCRdb itself ran the PCR reads through MiXCR, one entry per CDR3 protein. The repertoire holds around 20,000 distinct CDR3 sequences, with about 27% as singletons.

This receptor was identified in a human donor with COVID-19. The sequenced sample consisted of cultured CD4+ T cells from blood. The chain joins TRBV7-2 to TRBJ1-1; 7 bases are a match to TRBD1. CDR3 sequence reads: CASSPGQMNTEAFF. CDR3 bases: TGTGCCAGCAGCCCGGGACAGATGAACACTGAAGCTTTCTTT.